The 3 T cell receptor beta chains below all came from one sample that was sequenced in a study of T cells in Graves' hyperthyroidism and ophthalmopathy. Using RNA transcripts as the source, TCR beta CDR3 regions were amplified. The HTBI primer set was used in a first-round RT-PCR of the TCR CDR3. TCRdb reprocessed the multiplex PCR reads via MiXCR and lists one record per CDR3 protein. The sample carries approximately 510,000 distinct CDR3 sequences, over 45% recorded once. Sequences were obtained from peripheral blood or thyroid tissue (not recorded which). Every receptor here comes from an adult woman with Graves' disease, either hyperthyroidism or ophthalmopathy (not recorded which).

The chain has TRBV2 and TRBJ1-4; unclear D gene. The ends were cut back, 4 bases at V and 5 bases at J, with 11 bases in the middle. The germline V gene has CDR1 SNHLY and CDR2 FYNNEI. The CDR3 runs to 14 residues. For the CDR3, the DNA is TGTGCCAGCAGTGCTACTGGGGAGAATGAAAAACTGTTTTTT. It is translated as CASSATGENEKLFF.

This clonotype was recorded at least ten times. The genes are TRBV10-2 and TRBJ1-1; possible D gene TRBD1, 5 bases. Germline V lookup: CDR1 WSHSY, CDR2 SAAADI. Trimming cost V 7 bases and J 1 base, with 13 bases left between them. The CDR3 runs 14 residues. CDR3 bases: TGCGCCAGCATGAGGGGACCGGAGAACACTGAAGCTTTCTTT. It is translated as CASMRGPENTEAFF.

The chain recombines TRBV11-1 with TRBJ1-5; D is perhaps TRBD1 (6 bases). Trimming took 1 base from V and 4 from J, leaving 11 bases between them. CDR3 size: 15 residues. In germline, CDR1 is SGHAT, CDR2 FQDESV (reference sequence). This CDR3 reads CASSLVGAQNQPQHF. The CDR3 bases are TGTGCCAGCAGCTTAGTGGGGGCGCAGAATCAGCCCCAGCATTTT. The variable domain in full, completed from reference TRBV11-1 and TRBJ1-5, reads EAEVAQSPRYKITEKSQAVAFWCDPISGHATLYWYRQILGQGPELLVQFQDESVVDDSQLPKDRFSAERLKGVDSTLKIQPAELGDSAMYLCASSLVGAQNQPQHFGDGTRLSIL.